This is a list of T cell receptor beta chains from one sample in a study of blood T cell repertoires in COVID-19. The method was immunoSEQ multiplex PCR; TCRdb's version includes in-frame clones alone and lacks a portion of them. The top ten clones hold roughly 3% of a sample with fewer than 70,000 clones, around three quarters of them seen once. The sample consisted of peripheral blood. These receptors all stem from a man in his sixties with acute or convalescent COVID-19. Each CDR3 is given with its conserved first and last residue. D genes are given only for firm matches. The listing skips clone size in some rows; elsewhere it reads once, few, many or a size class.

v_gene,d_gene,abundance,j_gene,CDR3nt,CDR3aa
TRBV4-1,-,-,TRBJ1-5,TGCGCCAGCAGCCAAGACGTGGGGGGGCTGGGCAATCAGCCCCAGCATTTT,CASSQDVGGLGNQPQHF
TRBV6-2/TRBV6-3,TRBD2,-,TRBJ2-2,TGTGCCAGCAGTCGACCTAGCGGGGGGGAACTCGGGGAGCTGTTTTTT,CASSRPSGGELGELFF
TRBV15,TRBD2,-,TRBJ2-5,TGTGCCACCAGCAGCGGGGGGGCCGACGGGACCCAGTACTTC,CATSSGGADGTQYF
TRBV5-1,-,-,TRBJ1-4,TGCGCCAGCAGTGAGAACGAGAGACTGTTTTTT,CASSENERLFF
TRBV9,-,-,TRBJ2-1,TGTGCCAGCAGCGTAGGTGAACCTACCTACAATGAGCAGTTCTTC,CASSVGEPTYNEQFF
TRBV4-2,-,few,TRBJ1-4,TGTGCCAGCAGCCAAGACTTAGACAGCTTAATCGTTTTT,CASSQDLDSLIVF
TRBV7-9,-,-,TRBJ2-5,TGTGCCAGCAGCCCCCGACTAGAAGAGACCCAGTACTTC,CASSPRLEETQYF
TRBV9,TRBD1,-,TRBJ1-2,TGTGCCAGCAGCCAACAGGGGAACTATGGCTACACCTTC,CASSQQGNYGYTF
TRBV5-1,-,-,TRBJ2-3,TGCGCCAGCAGCTTGGGACAGGTCGCTGGAGATACGCAGTATTTT,CASSLGQVAGDTQYF
TRBV19,TRBD1,once,TRBJ1-1,TGTGCCAGTACTCCCGACCGACAGGGTGGCACTGAAGCTTTCTTT,CASTPDRQGGTEAFF
TRBV7-2,TRBD2,-,TRBJ2-3,TGTGCCAGCAGGAAGGCGGGGGGGTTATCCACAGATACGCAGTATTTT,CASRKAGGLSTDTQYF
TRBV15,-,-,TRBJ1-5,TGTGCCACGCAACAGAGAAATCAGCCCCAGCATTTT,CATQQRNQPQHF
TRBV18,TRBD1,once,TRBJ1-2,TGTGCCAGCTCACCGTCGACAGGGCTATTCGCTAACTATGGCTACACCTTC,CASSPSTGLFANYGYTF
TRBV19,TRBD2,-,TRBJ2-7,TGTGCCAGTAAATTGGCTAGCGGGGGGTCCTACGAGCAGTACTTC,CASKLASGGSYEQYF
TRBV24-1,TRBD1,-,TRBJ1-2,TGTGCCACCAGTGATTTCCCAGGGGGGGGGACAGGGGCGCCGGGTGGCTACACCTTC,CATSDFPGGGTGAPGGYTF
TRBV4-1,-,-,TRBJ1-1,TGCGCCAGCAGCCAAGTAGTATTCAACACTGAAGCTTTCTTT,CASSQVVFNTEAFF
TRBV28,TRBD1,-,TRBJ1-2,TGTGCCAGCACTTTAGCCGGGGACAGGGGCTATGGCTACACCTTC,CASTLAGDRGYGYTF
TRBV30,TRBD2,-,TRBJ2-3,TGTGCCTGGAACAAACTAGCGGGGGTCACAGATACGCAGTATTTT,CAWNKLAGVTDTQYF
TRBV6-6,TRBD2,few,TRBJ2-5,TGTGCCAGCAGCGCCCGGACTAGCGGGGGGCAAGAGACCCAGTACTTC,CASSARTSGGQETQYF
TRBV7-9,-,-,TRBJ1-1,TGTGCCAGCAGCTTAGCGGAAGGGGCCAACACTGAAGCTTTCTTT,CASSLAEGANTEAFF
TRBV15,TRBD1,few,TRBJ1-5,TGTGCCACCAGCGAGGACAGGGGGCAGCCCCAGCATTTT,CATSEDRGQPQHF
TRBV11-2,-,-,TRBJ2-1,TGTGCCAGCAGCTACAGGAGCTCCTACAATGAGCAGTTCTTC,CASSYRSSYNEQFF
TRBV19,-,-,TRBJ1-1,TGTGCCAGTGATCCTTTTGGGGGAGGAAACACTGAAGCTTTCTTT,CASDPFGGGNTEAFF
TRBV12-3/TRBV12-4,-,-,TRBJ1-5,TGTGCCAGCAGTGCAACACGTCAACAGCCCCAGCATTTT,CASSATRQQPQHF
TRBV29-1,-,-,TRBJ2-7,TGCAGCGCATCTGGACGGACAACCTACGAGCAGTACTTC,CSASGRTTYEQYF
TRBV6-5,-,-,TRBJ2-1,TGTGCCAGCAGTCTACCGGACAGTCACAATGAGCAGTTCTTC,CASSLPDSHNEQFF
TRBV18,TRBD1,-,TRBJ2-7,TGTGCCAGCTCCCCGGGACAGGGGGCGGGTTACGAGCAGTACTTC,CASSPGQGAGYEQYF
TRBV27,-,-,TRBJ1-1,TGTGCCAGCAGCCGTGGGGGGGAATTCACTGAAGCTTTCTTT,CASSRGGEFTEAFF
TRBV5-4,-,-,TRBJ2-1,TGTGCCAGCAGCTTGGGACAGCCGAGCTCCTACAATGAGCAGTTCTTC,CASSLGQPSSYNEQFF
TRBV12-5,-,-,TRBJ2-3,TGTGCTAGTGGTTTGGTACTTGACGGACAGCTCACCACAGATACGCAGTATTTT,CASGLVLDGQLTTDTQYF
TRBV30,-,few,TRBJ1-5,TGTGCCTGGAGCGTGCAGGGCGGTAGCAATCAGCCCCAGCATTTT,CAWSVQGGSNQPQHF
TRBV6-1,-,-,TRBJ2-7,TGTGCCAGCAGTGAATACGGCTACGAGCAGTACTTC,CASSEYGYEQYF
TRBV18,-,-,TRBJ1-4,TGTGCCAGCTCAGAGTCAGGGGAAAAACTGTTTTTT,CASSESGEKLFF
TRBV19,-,-,TRBJ2-1,TGTGCCAGTGCGGCCAGAATGACCTACAATGAGCAGTTCTTC,CASAARMTYNEQFF
TRBV7-9,-,-,TRBJ1-1,TGTGCCAGCAGCCAAGGGGGGAACACTGAAGCTTTCTTT,CASSQGGNTEAFF
TRBV18,-,-,TRBJ1-1,TGTGCCAGCTCACCACAAGACATTGGGAACACTGAAGCTTTCTTT,CASSPQDIGNTEAFF
TRBV5-4,TRBD1,-,TRBJ1-6,TGTGCCAGCAGCTTGTTCGGACAGGGCTATAATTCACCCCTCCACTTT,CASSLFGQGYNSPLHF
TRBV19,TRBD1,once,TRBJ1-6,TGTGCCAGTTCGACAGGGCCAGGCTCACCCCTCCACTTT,CASSTGPGSPLHF
TRBV7-2,-,once,TRBJ2-1,TGTGCCAGCAGCTTAGTGGCTCGTGGGGGCGATGAGCAGTTCTTC,CASSLVARGGDEQFF
TRBV2,-,-,TRBJ2-1,TGTGCCAGCAGTGAAGCAGGTCAGGGTCAGAATGAGCAGTTCTTC,CASSEAGQGQNEQFF
TRBV12-3/TRBV12-4,TRBD1,-,TRBJ1-1,TGTGCCAGCAACCATAGACAGGGTGCTGAAGCTTTCTTT,CASNHRQGAEAFF